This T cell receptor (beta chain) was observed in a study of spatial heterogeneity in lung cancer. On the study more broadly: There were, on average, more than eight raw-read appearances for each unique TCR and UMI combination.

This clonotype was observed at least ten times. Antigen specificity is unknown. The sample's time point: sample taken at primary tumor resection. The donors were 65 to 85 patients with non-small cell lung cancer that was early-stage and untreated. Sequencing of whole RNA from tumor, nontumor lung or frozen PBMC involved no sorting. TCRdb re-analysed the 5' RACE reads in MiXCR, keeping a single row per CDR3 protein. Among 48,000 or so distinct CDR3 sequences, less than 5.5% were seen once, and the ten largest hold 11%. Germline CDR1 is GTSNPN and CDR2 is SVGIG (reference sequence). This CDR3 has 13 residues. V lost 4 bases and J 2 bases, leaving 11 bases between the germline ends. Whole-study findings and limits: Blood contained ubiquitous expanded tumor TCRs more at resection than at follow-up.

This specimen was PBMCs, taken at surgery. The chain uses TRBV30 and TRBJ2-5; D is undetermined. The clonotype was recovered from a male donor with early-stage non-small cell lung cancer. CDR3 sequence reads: CAWKKASQETQYF. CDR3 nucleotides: TGTGCCTGGAAGAAGGCATCACAAGAGACCCAGTACTTC.